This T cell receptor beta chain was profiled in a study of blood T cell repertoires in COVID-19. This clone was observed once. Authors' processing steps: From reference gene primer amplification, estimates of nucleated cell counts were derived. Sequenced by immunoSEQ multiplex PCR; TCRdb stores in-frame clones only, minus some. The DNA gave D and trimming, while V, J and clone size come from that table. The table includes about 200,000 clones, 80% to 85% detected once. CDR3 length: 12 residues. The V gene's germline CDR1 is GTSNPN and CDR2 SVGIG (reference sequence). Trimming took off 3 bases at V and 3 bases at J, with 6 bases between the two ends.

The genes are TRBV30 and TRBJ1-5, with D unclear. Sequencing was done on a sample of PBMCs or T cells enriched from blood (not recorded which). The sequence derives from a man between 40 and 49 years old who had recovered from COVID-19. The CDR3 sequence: CAWSGFNQPQHF. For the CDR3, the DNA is TGTGCCTGGAGCGGGTTCAATCAGCCCCAGCATTTT.